The 12 T cell receptor beta chains below all came from one sample that was sequenced in a study of T cell responses to AZD1222 COVID-19 vaccine. Libraries were prepared by immunoSEQ multiplex PCR; TCRdb keeps only in-frame clonotypes and omits some of them. The sample consists of roughly 170,000 clones, around 90% of them appearing once. Sequenced material: peripheral blood, taken on day 0 of AZD1222 vaccination. The receptors here all came from an adult in good health.

This sequence joins TRBV2 and TRBJ2-5, with 14 positions matching TRBD2. The V segment lost 8 bases and the J segment 9 bases; nucleotides outside the gene matches: 11. Germline CDR1 and CDR2: SNHLY and FYNNEI. The CDR3 is 15 amino acids. CDR3 coding DNA: TGTGCCAGCCTTGTGGGACTAGCGGGAGTTCAGCCCCAGTACTTC. It encodes CASLVGLAGVQPQYF.

This clone was counted a single time. J is TRBJ2-3 and V is TRBV5-1; D not certain. The germline gives CDR1 SGHRS, CDR2 YFSETQ. Trimming removed 0 bases from V and 1 base from J, with 12 bases in between. There are 16 residues in the CDR3. The CDR3, as DNA: TGCGCCAGCAGCTTGGAGTCCGCCGGCGGCACAGATACGCAGTATTTT. The encoded protein is CASSLESAGGTDTQYF.

The chain joins TRBV30 to TRBJ1-4, with 10 bases matching TRBD1. The V gene end was trimmed by 1 base and the J gene end by 0 bases; junction bases not matched to a gene: 2. Looked up from germline, CDR1 is GTSNPN and CDR2 is SVGIG (reference sequence). The CDR3 is made up of 16 amino acids. The chain's CDR3 is CAWSAGTGATNEKLFF. Here the CDR3 DNA reads TGTGCCTGGAGTGCCGGGACAGGGGCAACTAATGAAAAACTGTTTTTT.

The chain employs TRBV4-1 and TRBJ2-1; TRBD1 matches 7 bases. CDR3 size: 14 residues. Germline CDR1 and CDR2: MGHRA and YSYEKL. The ends lost 4 bases at V and 4 bases at J; junction bases unmatched: 4. This CDR3 is CASSLRDSYNEQFF. In nucleotides, the CDR3 is TGCGCCAGCAGCCTCCGGGACAGTTACAATGAGCAGTTCTTC.

The chain uses TRBV3-1 (or the pseudogene TRBV3-2) and TRBJ1-3; D remains unclear. Germline loops: CDR1 LGHDT, CDR2 YNNKEL (reference sequence). V was trimmed by 1 base and J by 5 bases, leaving 6 bases between them. CDR3 length: 13 amino acids. The CDR3 DNA is TGTGCCAGCAGCCAAGGCGCGAGAAACACCATATATTTT. It translates to CASSQGARNTIYF.

The rearrangement uses TRBV3-1 (or the pseudogene TRBV3-2) and TRBJ1-1; no firm D call. Trimming took 4 bases from V and 7 from J, leaving 13 bases between them. The CDR3 totals 13 residues. Germline values: CDR1 LGHDT, CDR2 YNNKEL (reference sequence). The CDR3 region has the DNA TGTGCCAGCAGCCGAGTAAGTAGGTTTGAAGCTTTCTTT. Protein: CASSRVSRFEAFF.

The chain joins TRBV24-1 to TRBJ2-7, with 9 bases matching TRBD2. The germline V gene encodes CDR1 KGHDR and CDR2 SFDVKD. The CDR3 is 15 amino acids. The V and J ends lost 1 base and 6 bases, in that order; junction bases with no gene match: 6. CDR3 bases: TGTGCCACCAGTGATTTTAGCGGGAGATTAGGCGAGCAGTACTTC. Translating gives CATSDFSGRLGEQYF.

This clone was observed a single time. This chain connects TRBV28 to TRBJ1-2; unclear D gene. This CDR3 is built from 13 residues. V was shortened by 5 bases and J by 7 bases, with 14 bases between the two germline ends. Germline CDR1 is MDHEN and CDR2 is SYDVKM. The CDR3 spells CASSETVGGGYTF. CDR3 sequence (DNA): TGTGCCAGCAGTGAAACAGTTGGTGGTGGCTACACCTTC.

The CDR3 loop is CASFDRGGTEAFF. The CDR3 DNA reads TGTGCCAGCTTTGACAGGGGTGGCACTGAAGCTTTCTTT. V and J are TRBV6-6 and TRBJ1-1, with TRBD1 matching 8 bases. This CDR3 region has 13 residues. The junction had 6 bases not matched to a gene; V was cut back by 8 bases and J by 4 bases. Germline V gives CDR1 MNHNY, CDR2 SVGAGI (reference sequence).

This chain joins TRBV25-1 and TRBJ2-1; D remains unclear. The CDR3 runs 16 residues. The V end was cut by 4 bases, the J end by 0 bases, with 13 bases between. Germline loops: CDR1 MGHDK, CDR2 SYGVNS. The CDR3 loop is CASSGWARSSYNEQFF. The CDR3 DNA sequence: TGTGCCAGCAGTGGATGGGCGAGAAGCTCCTACAATGAGCAGTTCTTC.

The rearrangement joins TRBV4-2 to TRBJ2-7; 7 bases are a match to TRBD1. J gave up 0 bases and V 4 bases, and 6 bases lay outside the gene matches. Germline V gene sequence: CDR1 LGHNA, CDR2 YNFKEQ. This CDR3 comprises 15 residues. The CDR3 spells CASSRGTADSYEQYF. CDR3 in DNA: TGTGCCAGCAGCCGGGGGACAGCGGACTCCTACGAGCAGTACTTC.

The gene calls are TRBV18 and TRBJ1-1; TRBD1 agrees at 8 bases. Germline loops: CDR1 KGHSH, CDR2 LQKENI. The CDR3 runs 15 residues. Unmatched junction bases numbered 8, after V lost 1 base and J lost 7 bases. CDR3 nucleotide sequence: TGTGCCAGCTCACCACGGGCGGGACAGGTTTTTGAAGCTTTCTTT. Translated, it gives CASSPRAGQVFEAFF. The full variable domain, in which reference TRBV18 and TRBJ1-1 provide the parts outside the CDR3, is NAGVMQNPRHLVRRRGQEARLRCSPMKGHSHVYWYRQLPEEGLKFMVYLQKENIIDESGMPKERFSAEFPKEGPSILRIQQVVRGDSAAYFCASSPRAGQVFEAFFGQGTRLTVV.